This TCR beta chain was found in a study of spatial heterogeneity in lung cancer. Whole-study context: After resection, follow-up PBMC samples were sequenced when available, at a median of about 26 months later. Broader study findings: Expanded tumor TCRs that were ubiquitous appeared in blood more at resection than follow-up.

As to time point: blood at routine non-recurrence follow-up after resection. Concerning this clonotype: The target antigen is unknown.

The germline V gene encodes CDR1 SGHRS and CDR2 YFSETQ. V lost 4 bases to trimming and J lost 0 bases; unmatched junction nucleotides: 6. The CDR3 runs 17 residues. Each CDR3 protein gets one entry after TCRdb re-called the 5' RACE reads with MiXCR. The sample holds about 17,000 distinct CDR3 sequences, roughly 19% seen once. The sequence was collected from a male donor with early-stage non-small cell lung cancer. The J gene is TRBJ2-2, the V gene TRBV5-1, with TRBD1 identical over 10 bases. Specimen: PBMCs, collected at follow-up. CDR3 sequence: CASSGDRGDANTGELFF. CDR3 bases: TGCGCCAGCAGCGGGGACAGGGGCGACGCGAACACCGGGGAGCTGTTTTTT.